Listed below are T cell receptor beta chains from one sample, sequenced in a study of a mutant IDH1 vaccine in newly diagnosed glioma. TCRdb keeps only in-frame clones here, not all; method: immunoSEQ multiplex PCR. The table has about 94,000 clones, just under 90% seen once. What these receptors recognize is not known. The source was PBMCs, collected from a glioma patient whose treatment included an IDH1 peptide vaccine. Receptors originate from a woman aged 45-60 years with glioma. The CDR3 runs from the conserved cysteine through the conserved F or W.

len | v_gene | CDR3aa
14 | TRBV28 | CASSLPDFQAEQYF
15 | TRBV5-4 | CASSPAGDRNNEQFF
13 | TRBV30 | CAWRDTYNYGYTF
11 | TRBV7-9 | CASSAMDTQYF
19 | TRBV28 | CASSLYLAGSSRGTGELFF
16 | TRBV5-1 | CASSIQPGTGGEAQYF
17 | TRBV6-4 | CASSDGGHLGGANVLTF
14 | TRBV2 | CASGKTGLTGELFF
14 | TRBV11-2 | CASSFLAGVRELFF
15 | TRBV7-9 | CASSLGDGHNQPQHF
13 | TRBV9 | CASTRAGGRGLSF
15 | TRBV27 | CASSPRGGTGSEQYF
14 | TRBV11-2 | CASSPGPDRETQYF
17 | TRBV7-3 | CASSPPGLAGGLNEQFF
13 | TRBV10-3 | CAISSAYTGELFF
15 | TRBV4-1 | CASSPRTSDTDTQYF
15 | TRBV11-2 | CASSRGGPQTYEQYF
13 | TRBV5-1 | CASARSALYEQYF
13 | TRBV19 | CASSTTGTYEQYF
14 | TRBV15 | CATSRDYKGYEQYF
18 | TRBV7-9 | CASSPYIVLAGSYNEQFF
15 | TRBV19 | CASSMGGPGYVSAFF
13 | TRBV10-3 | CAIRQGANYGYTF
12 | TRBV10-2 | CASSSGSYEQYF
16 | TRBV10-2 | CASSEGPGGPGNTIYF
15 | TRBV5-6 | CASSLAGYGNQPQHF
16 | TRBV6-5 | CASSYSRDPLQGEQFF
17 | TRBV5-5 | CASSPRDGLATNEKLFF
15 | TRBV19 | CASSMGVTGTGELFF
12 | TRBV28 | CASRPDLETQYF
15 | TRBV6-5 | CASSYSGQGSYEQYF
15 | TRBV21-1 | CASRNRDRVTDTQYF
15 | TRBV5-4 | CASSFSGGPLDTQYF
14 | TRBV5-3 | CARSFVPGNQPQHF
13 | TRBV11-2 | CASSTRRPGELFF
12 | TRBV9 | CASSPSRYGYTF
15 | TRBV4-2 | CASSSSRSSTDTQYF
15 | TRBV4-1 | CASSPVTGPNYGYTF
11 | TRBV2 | CASRSTGEAFF
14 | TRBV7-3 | CASSLTGRVTEAFF
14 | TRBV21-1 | CASSLPGLLSIQYF
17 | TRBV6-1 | CASSERYRGVAKNIQYF
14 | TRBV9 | CASSDGQGGQPQHF
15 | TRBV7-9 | CASSPTKGKRDEQYF
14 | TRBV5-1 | CASAKGRAEETQYF
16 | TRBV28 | CASRSSRGGSRYEQYF
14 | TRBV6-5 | CASSPELVSDEQFF
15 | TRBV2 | CASSELGRSTDTQYF
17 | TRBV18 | CASSPVARQGGTDTQYF
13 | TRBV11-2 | CASSFRTSYEQYF